This TCR beta chain was identified in a study of CD8 T cells in Susac syndrome. RNA in amounts of about 0.5 to 1 ug was reverse transcribed with random hexamers. MiXCR was run by TCRdb on the immunoSEQ multiplex PCR reads, yielding one entry per CDR3 protein. This table holds over 150,000 distinct CDR3 sequences, about 94% found once. This CDR3 region has 14 residues. From germline, CDR1 is SGDLS and CDR2 YYNGEE. The V and J ends lost 3 bases and 8 bases respectively, with 14 bases between them. The CD8+ and CD4+ T cells were isolated magnetically using a negative isolation approach, whereas the TEMRA cells were enriched by FACS.

This clonotype was sampled from a human donor with multiple sclerosis. The rearrangement uses TRBV9 and TRBJ1-4, with D possibly matching TRBD1 (5 bases). The sequencing input was CD4+ T cells from PBMCs. For the CDR3, the DNA is TGTGCCAGCAGCGGACCGGGGCAAGAGGAAAAACTGTTTTTT. Translated, it gives CASSGPGQEEKLFF.